The T cell receptor (beta chain) described here comes from a study of T cells in Graves' hyperthyroidism and ophthalmopathy. Study-level information: Peripheral blood was obtained at initial diagnosis, preceding any treatment. The study's findings and limits: Blood held most thyroid clonotypes expanded above 0.001 frequency. A model using 13 V-J features told ophthalmopathy apart from stable hyperthyroidism.

In its sample, this clonotype was seen many times. Its antigen is not known. TCR beta CDR3 regions were amplified from RNA transcripts. The TCR CDR3 first-round RT-PCR relied on the HTBI primer set. One entry per CDR3 protein, called by TCRdb with MiXCR from the multiplex PCR reads. The sample gives around 720,000 distinct CDR3 sequences, around 40% of which show up once; around 30% is in the top ten. The V gene end was trimmed by 0 bases and the J gene end by 4 bases; junction bases not matched to a gene: 12. The germline V gene has CDR1 DFQATT and CDR2 SNEGSKA (reference sequence). The CDR3 has 17 amino acids.

The TCR was taken from a woman aged 40 to 55 with Graves' hyperthyroidism. The specimen sequenced was blood. The chain has TRBV20-1 and TRBJ1-2, with 9 bases aligning to TRBD1. CDR3 region: CSARDVGQGSLIYGYTF. The CDR3 DNA sequence: TGCAGTGCTAGAGATGTAGGACAGGGGTCCCTTATCTATGGCTACACCTTC.